Included here is one TCR beta chain sequence, with context. This sample is drawn from a study of preoperative IRX-2 immunotherapy in early breast cancer. In germline, CDR1 is SGHVS, CDR2 FNYEAQ. After removal of 2 bases from V and 3 bases from J, the junction contained 6 bases not matched to a gene. The CDR3 consists of 15 residues. Using immunoSEQ multiplex PCR, the repertoire was profiled, and TCRdb retains in-frame clones only, with some absent. The data hold around 35,000 clones, with more than 90% observed a single time. The treatment: preoperative locoregional IRX-2 cytokine immunotherapy. This phase Ib study tested locoregional IRX-2 cytokine immunotherapy given before surgery.

The chain carries TRBV7-6 and TRBJ2-7; 8 nucleotides line up with TRBD2. This sample was taken from a patient treated with IRX-2 immunotherapy. The sequence was collected from a human donor with breast cancer. The chain's CDR3 is CASSLTSGSGYEQYF. The CDR3, as DNA: TGTGCCAGCAGCTTAACAAGCGGGAGCGGCTACGAGCAGTACTTC. The full variable domain, in which reference TRBV7-6 and TRBJ2-7 provide the parts outside the CDR3, is GAGVSQSPRYKVTKRGQDVALRCDPISGHVSLYWYRQALGQGPEFLTYFNYEAQQDKSGLPNDRFSAERPEGSISTLTIQRTEQRDSAMYRCASSLTSGSGYEQYFGPGTRLTVT.